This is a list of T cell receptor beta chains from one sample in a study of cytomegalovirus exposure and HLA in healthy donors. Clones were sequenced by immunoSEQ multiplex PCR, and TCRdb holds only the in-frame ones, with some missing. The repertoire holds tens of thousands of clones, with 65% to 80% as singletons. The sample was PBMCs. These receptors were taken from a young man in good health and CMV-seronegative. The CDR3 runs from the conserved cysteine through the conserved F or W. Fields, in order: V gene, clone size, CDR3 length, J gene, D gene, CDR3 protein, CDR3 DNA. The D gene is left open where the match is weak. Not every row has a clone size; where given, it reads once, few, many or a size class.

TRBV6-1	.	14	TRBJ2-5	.	CASSEGRGQETQYF	TGTGCCAGCAGTGAAGGCAGGGGACAAGAGACCCAGTACTTC
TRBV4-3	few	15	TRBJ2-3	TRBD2	CASSQLAGGTDTQYF	TGCGCCAGCAGCCAACTAGCGGGAGGCACAGATACGCAGTATTTT
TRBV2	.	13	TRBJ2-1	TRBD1	CASSRTGDNEQFF	TGTGCCAGCAGTCGGACAGGAGACAATGAGCAGTTCTTC
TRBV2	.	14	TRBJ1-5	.	CASSVGRGNQPQHF	TGTGCCAGCAGTGTCGGCAGGGGCAATCAGCCCCAGCATTTT
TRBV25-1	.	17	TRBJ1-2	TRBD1	CASSAQRTGERFYGYTF	TGTGCCAGCAGTGCACAACGCACAGGGGAAAGATTCTATGGCTACACCTTC
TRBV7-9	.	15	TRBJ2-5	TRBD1	CASSISPGQGVVQYF	TGTGCCAGCAGCATAAGTCCGGGACAGGGGGTAGTCCAGTACTTC
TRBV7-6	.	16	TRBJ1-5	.	CASSLAPSGGNQPQHF	TGTGCCAGCAGCTTAGCGCCGTCAGGGGGCAATCAGCCCCAGCATTTT
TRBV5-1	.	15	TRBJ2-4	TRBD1	CASSPLGTAENIQYF	TGCGCCAGCAGCCCCCTGGGGACAGCTGAAAACATTCAGTACTTC
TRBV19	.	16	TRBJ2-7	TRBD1	CASSIEGTAAFYEQYF	TGTGCCAGTAGTATAGAGGGGACAGCCGCTTTCTACGAGCAGTACTTC
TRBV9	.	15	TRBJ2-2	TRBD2	CASSGEGKDTGELFF	TGTGCCAGCAGTGGGGAGGGGAAAGACACCGGGGAGCTGTTTTTT
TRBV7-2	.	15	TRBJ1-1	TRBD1	CASSLAQGMNTEAFF	TGTGCCAGCAGCTTAGCACAGGGGATGAACACTGAAGCTTTCTTT
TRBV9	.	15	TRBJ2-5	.	CASSPLGNWGETQYF	TGTGCCAGCAGCCCGCTCGGGAATTGGGGAGAGACCCAGTACTTC
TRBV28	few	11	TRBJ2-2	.	CASGVSGELFF	TGTGCCAGCGGAGTGTCCGGGGAGCTGTTTTTT
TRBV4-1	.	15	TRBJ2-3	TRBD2	CASSQATSGGDTQYF	TGCGCCAGCAGCCAGGCCACTAGCGGGGGAGATACGCAGTATTTT
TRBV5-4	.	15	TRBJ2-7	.	CASSLAGMSAYEQYF	TGTGCCAGCAGCTTGGCGGGGATGTCAGCCTACGAGCAGTACTTC
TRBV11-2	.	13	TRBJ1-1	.	CASSPSGNTEAFF	TGTGCCAGCAGCCCCTCGGGGAACACTGAAGCTTTCTTT
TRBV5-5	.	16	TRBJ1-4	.	CASSNIPGGIREKLFF	TGTGCCAGCAGCAATATCCCCGGGGGGATTCGGGAAAAACTGTTTTTT
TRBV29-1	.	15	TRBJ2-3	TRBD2	CSVEDLAGRGDTQYF	TGCAGCGTTGAAGATCTAGCGGGCAGGGGAGATACGCAGTATTTT
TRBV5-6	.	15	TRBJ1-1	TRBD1	CASSRMTGLNTEAFF	TGTGCCAGCAGCCGAATGACAGGGCTGAACACTGAAGCTTTCTTT
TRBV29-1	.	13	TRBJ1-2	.	CSVEDRFNYGYTF	TGCAGCGTTGAAGACAGGTTTAACTATGGCTACACCTTC